This TCR beta chain was captured in a study of long-term antiretroviral therapy in people with HIV. Researchers report immunoSEQ v3.0 was run at survey level. Sequencing had a target that covered about 40,000-50,000 T-cell genomes per sample. Sequenced by immunoSEQ multiplex PCR; TCRdb stores in-frame clones only, minus some. The repertoire consists of 9,500 to 15,000 clones, with 75% to 85% occurring once and the leading ten covering about a sixth. Without exception, participants with HIV were treated in the United States. General study results and limits: Those clones which expanded before ART made up the dominant part of the repertoire at all time points. Records did not include ART adherence, viral resistance or therapy changes.

Germline assignment: CDR1 SGHRS and CDR2 YFSETQ. The CDR3 has 14 amino acids. Trimming stripped 0 bases from V and 3 bases from J, with 9 bases between. On this clone: Its antigen remains unidentified.

Sequencing was performed on unsorted PBMCs, taken 3.4 years after starting antiretroviral therapy. V gene TRBV5-1 combines with J gene TRBJ2-5, with a tentative D call TRBD2 (5 bases). This sequence was found in a man aged 40-49 years with HIV. The CDR3 nucleotides read TGCGCCAGCAGCTTGGAGTCGGGAAAAGAGACCCAGTACTTC. It is translated as CASSLESGKETQYF.